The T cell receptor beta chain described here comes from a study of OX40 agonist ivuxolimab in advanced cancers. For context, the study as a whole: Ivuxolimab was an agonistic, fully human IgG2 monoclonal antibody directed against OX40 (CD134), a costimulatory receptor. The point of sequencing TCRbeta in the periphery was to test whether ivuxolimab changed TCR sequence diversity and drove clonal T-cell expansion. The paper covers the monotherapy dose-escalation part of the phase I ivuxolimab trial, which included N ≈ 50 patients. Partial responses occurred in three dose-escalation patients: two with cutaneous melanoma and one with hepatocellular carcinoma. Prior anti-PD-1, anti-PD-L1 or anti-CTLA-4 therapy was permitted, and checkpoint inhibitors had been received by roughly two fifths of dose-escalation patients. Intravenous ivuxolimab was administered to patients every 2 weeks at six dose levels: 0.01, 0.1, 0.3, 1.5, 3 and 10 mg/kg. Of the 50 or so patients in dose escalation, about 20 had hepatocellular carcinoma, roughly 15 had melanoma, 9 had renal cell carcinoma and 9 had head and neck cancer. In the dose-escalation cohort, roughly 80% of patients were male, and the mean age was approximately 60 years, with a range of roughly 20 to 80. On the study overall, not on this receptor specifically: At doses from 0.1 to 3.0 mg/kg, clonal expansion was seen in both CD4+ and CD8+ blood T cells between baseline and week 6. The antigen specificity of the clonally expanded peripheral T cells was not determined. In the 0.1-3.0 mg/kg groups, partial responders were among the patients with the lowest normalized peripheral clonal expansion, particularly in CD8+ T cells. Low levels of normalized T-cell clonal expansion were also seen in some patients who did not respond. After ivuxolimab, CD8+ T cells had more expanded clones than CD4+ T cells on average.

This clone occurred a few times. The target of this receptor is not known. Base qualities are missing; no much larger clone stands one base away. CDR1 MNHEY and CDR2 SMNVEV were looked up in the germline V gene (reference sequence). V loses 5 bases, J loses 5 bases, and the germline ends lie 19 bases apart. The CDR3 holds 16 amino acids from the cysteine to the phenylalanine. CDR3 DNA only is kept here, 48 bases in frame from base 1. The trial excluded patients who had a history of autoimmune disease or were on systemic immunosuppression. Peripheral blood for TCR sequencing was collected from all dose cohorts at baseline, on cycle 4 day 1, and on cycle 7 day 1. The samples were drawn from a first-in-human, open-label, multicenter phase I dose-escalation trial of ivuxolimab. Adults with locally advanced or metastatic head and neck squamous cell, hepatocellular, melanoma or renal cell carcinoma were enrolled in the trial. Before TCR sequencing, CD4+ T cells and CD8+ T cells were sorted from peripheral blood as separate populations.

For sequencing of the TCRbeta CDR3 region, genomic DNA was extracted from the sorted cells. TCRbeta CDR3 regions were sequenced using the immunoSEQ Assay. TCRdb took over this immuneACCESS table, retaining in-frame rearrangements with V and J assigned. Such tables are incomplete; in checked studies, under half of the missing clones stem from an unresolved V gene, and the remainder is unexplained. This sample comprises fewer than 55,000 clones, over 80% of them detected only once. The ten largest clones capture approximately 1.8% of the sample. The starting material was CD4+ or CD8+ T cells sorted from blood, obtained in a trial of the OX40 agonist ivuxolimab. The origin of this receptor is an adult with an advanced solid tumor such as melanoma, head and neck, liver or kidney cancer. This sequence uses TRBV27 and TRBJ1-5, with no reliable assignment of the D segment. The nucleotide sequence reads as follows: TGTGCCAGCAGTCCAACTCCCATCGTCGGGGATCAGCCCCAGCATTTT. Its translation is CASSPTPIVGDQPQHF.